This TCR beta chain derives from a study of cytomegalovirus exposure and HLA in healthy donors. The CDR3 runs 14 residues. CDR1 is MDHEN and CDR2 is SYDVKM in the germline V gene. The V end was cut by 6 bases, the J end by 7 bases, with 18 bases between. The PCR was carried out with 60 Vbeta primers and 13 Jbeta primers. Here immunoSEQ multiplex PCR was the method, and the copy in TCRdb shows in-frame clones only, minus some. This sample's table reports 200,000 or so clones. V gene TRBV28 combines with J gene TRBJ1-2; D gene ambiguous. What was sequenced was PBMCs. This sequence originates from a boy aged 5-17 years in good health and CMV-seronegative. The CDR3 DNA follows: TGTGCCAGCAGGTCAAATGAGGCGAAAGGTGGCTACACCTTC. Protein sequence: CASRSNEAKGGYTF.